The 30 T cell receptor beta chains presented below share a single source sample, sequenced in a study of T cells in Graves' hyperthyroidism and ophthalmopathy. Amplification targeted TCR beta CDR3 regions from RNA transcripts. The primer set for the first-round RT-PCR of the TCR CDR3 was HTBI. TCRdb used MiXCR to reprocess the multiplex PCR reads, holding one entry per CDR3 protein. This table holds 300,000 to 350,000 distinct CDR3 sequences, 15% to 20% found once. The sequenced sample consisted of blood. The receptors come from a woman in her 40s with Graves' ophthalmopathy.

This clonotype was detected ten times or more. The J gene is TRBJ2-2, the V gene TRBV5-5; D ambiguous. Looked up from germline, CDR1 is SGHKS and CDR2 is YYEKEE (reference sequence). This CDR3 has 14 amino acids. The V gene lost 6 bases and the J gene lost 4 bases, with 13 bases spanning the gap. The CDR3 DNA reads TGTGCCAGCACCCTGTTTATTAGCACCGGGGAGCTGTTTTTT. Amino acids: CASTLFISTGELFF.

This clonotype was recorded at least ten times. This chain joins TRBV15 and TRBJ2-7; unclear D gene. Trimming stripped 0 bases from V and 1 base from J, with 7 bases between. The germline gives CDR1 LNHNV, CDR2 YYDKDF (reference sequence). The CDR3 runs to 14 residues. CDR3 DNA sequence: TGTGCCACCAGCAGAGAAGCCTTGTCCTACGAGCAGTACTTC. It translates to CATSREALSYEQYF.

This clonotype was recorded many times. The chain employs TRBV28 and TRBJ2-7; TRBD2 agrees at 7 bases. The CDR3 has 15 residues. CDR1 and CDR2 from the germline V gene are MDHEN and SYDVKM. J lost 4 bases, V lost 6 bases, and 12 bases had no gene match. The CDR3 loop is CASRPVLKGLYEQYF. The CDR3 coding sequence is TGTGCCAGCAGGCCCGTTTTGAAGGGACTATACGAGCAGTACTTC.

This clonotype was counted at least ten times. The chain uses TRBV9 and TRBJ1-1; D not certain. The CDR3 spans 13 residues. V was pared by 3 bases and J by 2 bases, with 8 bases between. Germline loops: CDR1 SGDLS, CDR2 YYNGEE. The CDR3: CASSAGFNTEAFF. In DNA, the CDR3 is TGTGCCAGCAGCGCGGGCTTTAACACTGAAGCTTTCTTT. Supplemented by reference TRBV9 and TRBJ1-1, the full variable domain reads DSGVTQTPKHLITATGQRVTLRCSPRSGDLSVYWYQQSLDQGLQFLIQYYNGEERAKGNILERFSAQQFPDLHSELNLSSLELGDSALYFCASSAGFNTEAFFGQGTRLTVV.

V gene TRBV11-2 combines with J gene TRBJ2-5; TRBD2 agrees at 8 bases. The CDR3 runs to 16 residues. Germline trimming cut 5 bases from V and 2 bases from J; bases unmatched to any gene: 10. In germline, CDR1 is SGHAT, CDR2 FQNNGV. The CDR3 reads CASSGHRTSIQETQYF. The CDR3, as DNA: TGTGCCAGCAGCGGCCACCGGACTAGCATACAAGAGACCCAGTACTTC. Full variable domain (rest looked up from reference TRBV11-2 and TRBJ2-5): EAGVAQSPRYKIIEKRQSVAFWCNPISGHATLYWYQQILGQGPKLLIQFQNNGVVDDSQLPKDRFSAERLKGVDSTLKIQPAKLEDSAVYLCASSGHRTSIQETQYFGPGTRLLVL.

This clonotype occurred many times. DNA for the CDR3: TGTGCCAGCAGCGCCGACAGGGGTTCTGGCTACACCTTC. This translates into CASSADRGSGYTF. The rearrangement links TRBV11-2 to TRBJ1-2; 8 bases are shared with TRBD1. Germline-derived CDR1 and CDR2 are SGHAT and FQNNGV. The junction had 6 bases not matched to a gene; V was cut back by 5 bases and J by 7 bases. The CDR3 covers 13 residues.

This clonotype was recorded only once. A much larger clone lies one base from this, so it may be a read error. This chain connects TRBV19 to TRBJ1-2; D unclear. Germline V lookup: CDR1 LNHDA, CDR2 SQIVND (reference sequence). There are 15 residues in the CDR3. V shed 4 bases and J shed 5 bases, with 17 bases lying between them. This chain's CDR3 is CASSTAAIGEYGYTF. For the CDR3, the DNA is TGTGCCAGTAGTACTGCGGCGATTGGGGAGTATGGCTACACCTTC.

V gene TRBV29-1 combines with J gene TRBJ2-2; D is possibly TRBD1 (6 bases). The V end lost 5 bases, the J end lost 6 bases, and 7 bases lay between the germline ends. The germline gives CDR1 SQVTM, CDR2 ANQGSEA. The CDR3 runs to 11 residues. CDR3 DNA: TGCAGCGTTAAGGGGGCCGGGGAGCTGTTTTTT. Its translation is CSVKGAGELFF.

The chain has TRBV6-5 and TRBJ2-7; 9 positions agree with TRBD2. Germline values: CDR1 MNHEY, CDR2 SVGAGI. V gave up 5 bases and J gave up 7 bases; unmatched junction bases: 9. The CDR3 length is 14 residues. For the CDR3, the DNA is TGTGCCAGCAGTACTCTAGCGGGGCATTATGAGCAGTACTTC. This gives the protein CASSTLAGHYEQYF.

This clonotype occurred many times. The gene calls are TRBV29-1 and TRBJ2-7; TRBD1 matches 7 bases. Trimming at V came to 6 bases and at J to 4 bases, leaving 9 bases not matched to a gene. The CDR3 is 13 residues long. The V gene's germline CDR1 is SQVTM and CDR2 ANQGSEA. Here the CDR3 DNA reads TGCAGCGTGGAAAGGACAGGCGAATACGAGCAGTACTTC. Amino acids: CSVERTGEYEQYF.

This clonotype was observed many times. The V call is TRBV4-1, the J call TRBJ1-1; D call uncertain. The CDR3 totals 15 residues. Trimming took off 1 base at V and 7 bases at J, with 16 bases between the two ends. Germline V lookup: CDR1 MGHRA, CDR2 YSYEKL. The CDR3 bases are TGCGCCAGCAGCCAAGTCGCAACGAATCGTCGTGAAGCTTTCTTT. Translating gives CASSQVATNRREAFF.

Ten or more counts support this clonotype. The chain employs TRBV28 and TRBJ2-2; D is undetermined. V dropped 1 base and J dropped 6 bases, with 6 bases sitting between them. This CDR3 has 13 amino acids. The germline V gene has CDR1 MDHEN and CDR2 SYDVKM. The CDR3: CASSLYKPGELFF. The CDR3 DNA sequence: TGTGCCAGCAGTTTATATAAGCCCGGGGAGCTGTTTTTT. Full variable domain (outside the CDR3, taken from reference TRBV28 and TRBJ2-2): DVKVTQSSRYLVKRTGEKVFLECVQDMDHENMFWYRQDPGLGLRLIYFSYDVKMKEKGDIPEGYSVSREKKERFSLILESASTNQTSMYLCASSLYKPGELFFGEGSRLTVL.

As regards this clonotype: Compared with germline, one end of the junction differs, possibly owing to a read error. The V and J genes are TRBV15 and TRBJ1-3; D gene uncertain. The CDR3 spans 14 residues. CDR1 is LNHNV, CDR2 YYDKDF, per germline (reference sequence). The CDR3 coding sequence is TGTGCCACCAGCAGAGACCATTCTGTAAACACCATATATTTT. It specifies CATSRDHSVNTIYF.

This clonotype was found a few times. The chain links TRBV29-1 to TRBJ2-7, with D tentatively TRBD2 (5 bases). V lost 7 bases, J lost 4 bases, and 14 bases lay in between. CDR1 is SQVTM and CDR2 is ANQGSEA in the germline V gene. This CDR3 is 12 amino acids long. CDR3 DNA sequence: TGCAGCGCCAATAGCGATCGGTACGAGCAGTACTTC. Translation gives CSANSDRYEQYF.

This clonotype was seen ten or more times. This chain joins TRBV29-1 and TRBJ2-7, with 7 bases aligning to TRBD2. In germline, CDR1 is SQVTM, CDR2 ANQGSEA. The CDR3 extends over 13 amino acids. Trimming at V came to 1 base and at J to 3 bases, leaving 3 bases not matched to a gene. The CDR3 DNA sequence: TGCAGCGTTGAAGGGAGCGGGATCTACGAGCAGTACTTC. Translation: CSVEGSGIYEQYF.

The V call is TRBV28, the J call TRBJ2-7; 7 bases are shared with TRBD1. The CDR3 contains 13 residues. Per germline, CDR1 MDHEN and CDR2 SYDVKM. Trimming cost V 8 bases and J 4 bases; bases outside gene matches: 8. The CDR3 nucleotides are TGTGCCAGCGATAGGACAGGCGAGTACGAGCAGTACTTC. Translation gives CASDRTGEYEQYF.

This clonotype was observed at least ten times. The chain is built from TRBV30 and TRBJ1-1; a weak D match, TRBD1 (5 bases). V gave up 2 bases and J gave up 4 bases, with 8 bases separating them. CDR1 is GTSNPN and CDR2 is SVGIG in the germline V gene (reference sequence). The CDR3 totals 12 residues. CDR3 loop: CAWSRGSTEAFF. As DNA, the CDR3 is TGTGCCTGGAGTCGGGGGAGCACTGAAGCTTTCTTT.

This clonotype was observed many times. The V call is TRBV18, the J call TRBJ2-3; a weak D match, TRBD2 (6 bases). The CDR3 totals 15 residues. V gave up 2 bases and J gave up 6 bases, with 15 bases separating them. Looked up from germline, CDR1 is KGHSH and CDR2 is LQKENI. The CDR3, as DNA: TGTGCCAGCTCACCAGCGCGGGAACAACGGGATACGCAGTATTTT. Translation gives CASSPAREQRDTQYF.

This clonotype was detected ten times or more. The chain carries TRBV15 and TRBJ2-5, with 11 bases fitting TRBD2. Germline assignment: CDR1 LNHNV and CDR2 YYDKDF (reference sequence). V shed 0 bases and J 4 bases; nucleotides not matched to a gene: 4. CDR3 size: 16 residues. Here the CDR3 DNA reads TGTGCCACCAGCAGAGATTTACTAGCGGGAGTAGAGACCCAGTACTTC. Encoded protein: CATSRDLLAGVETQYF.

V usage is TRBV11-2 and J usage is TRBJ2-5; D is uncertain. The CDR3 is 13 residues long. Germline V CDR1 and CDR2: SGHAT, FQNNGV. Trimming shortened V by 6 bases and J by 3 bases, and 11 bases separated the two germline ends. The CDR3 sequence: CASSSINEETQYF. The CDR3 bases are TGTGCCAGCAGTTCTATCAACGAAGAGACCCAGTACTTC. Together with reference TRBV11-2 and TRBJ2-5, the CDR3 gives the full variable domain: EAGVAQSPRYKIIEKRQSVAFWCNPISGHATLYWYQQILGQGPKLLIQFQNNGVVDDSQLPKDRFSAERLKGVDSTLKIQPAKLEDSAVYLCASSSINEETQYFGPGTRLLVL.

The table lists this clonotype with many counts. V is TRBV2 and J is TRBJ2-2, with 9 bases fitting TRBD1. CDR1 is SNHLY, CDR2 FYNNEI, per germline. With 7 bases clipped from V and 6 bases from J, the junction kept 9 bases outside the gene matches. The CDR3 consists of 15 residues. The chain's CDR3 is CASKEQGAGAGELFF. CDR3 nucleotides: TGTGCCAGCAAGGAACAGGGGGCAGGAGCCGGGGAGCTGTTTTTT.

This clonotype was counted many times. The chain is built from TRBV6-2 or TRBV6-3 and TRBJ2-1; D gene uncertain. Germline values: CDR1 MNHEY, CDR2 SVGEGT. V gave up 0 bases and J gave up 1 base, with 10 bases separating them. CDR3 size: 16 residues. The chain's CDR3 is CASSYSGSSSYNEQFF. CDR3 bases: TGTGCCAGCAGTTACTCGGGCTCTTCTTCCTACAATGAGCAGTTCTTC.

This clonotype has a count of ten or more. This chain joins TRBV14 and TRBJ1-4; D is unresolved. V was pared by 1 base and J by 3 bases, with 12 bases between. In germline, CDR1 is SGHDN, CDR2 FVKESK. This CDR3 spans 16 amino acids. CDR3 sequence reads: CASSQGGRTSNEKLFF. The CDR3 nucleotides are TGTGCCAGCAGCCAAGGGGGTAGAACTTCTAATGAAAAACTGTTTTTT.

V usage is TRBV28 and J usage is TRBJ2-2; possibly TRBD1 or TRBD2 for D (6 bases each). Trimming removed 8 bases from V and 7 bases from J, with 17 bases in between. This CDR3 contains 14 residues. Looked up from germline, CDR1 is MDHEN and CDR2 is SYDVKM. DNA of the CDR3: TGTGCCAGCGCTCCCTCGGGGGCTGGCGGGGAGCTGTTTTTT. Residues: CASAPSGAGGELFF.

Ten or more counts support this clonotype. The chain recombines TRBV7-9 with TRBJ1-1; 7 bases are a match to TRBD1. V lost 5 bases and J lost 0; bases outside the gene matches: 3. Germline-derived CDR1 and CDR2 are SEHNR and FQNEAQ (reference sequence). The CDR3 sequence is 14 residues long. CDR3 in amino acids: CASSPGQLNTEAFF. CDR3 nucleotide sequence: TGTGCCAGCAGCCCGGGACAGCTGAACACTGAAGCTTTCTTT.

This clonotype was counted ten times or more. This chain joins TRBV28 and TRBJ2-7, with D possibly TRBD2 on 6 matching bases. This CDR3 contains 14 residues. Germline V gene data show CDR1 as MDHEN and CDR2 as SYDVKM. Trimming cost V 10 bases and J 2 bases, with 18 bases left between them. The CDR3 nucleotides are TGTGCCACCACACCGGGACTGCAACCCTACGAGCAGTACTTC. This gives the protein CATTPGLQPYEQYF.

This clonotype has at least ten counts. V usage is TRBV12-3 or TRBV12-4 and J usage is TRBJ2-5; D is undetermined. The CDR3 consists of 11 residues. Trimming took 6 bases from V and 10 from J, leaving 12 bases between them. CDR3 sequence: CASSSPDDQYF. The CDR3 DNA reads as TGTGCCAGCAGCTCCCCGGATGACCAGTACTTC.

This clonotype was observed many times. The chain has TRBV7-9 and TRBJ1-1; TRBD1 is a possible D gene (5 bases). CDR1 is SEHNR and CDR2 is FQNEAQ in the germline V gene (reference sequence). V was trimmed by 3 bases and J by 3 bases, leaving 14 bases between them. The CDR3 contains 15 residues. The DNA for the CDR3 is TGTGCCAGCAGCTTTCCGATGGGGGAGGACACTGAAGCTTTCTTT. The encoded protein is CASSFPMGEDTEAFF.

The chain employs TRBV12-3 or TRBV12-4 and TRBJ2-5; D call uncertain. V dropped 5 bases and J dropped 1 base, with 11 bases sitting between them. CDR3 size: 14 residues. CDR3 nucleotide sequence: TGTGCCAGCAGTCCGCAGACTCGCCAAGAGACCCAGTACTTC. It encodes CASSPQTRQETQYF.

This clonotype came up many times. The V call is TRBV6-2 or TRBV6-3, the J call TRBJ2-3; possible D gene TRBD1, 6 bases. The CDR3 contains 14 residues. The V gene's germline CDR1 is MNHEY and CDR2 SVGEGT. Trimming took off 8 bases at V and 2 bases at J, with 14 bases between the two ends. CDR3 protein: CASGDNSFTDTQYF. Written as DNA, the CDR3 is TGTGCCAGCGGGGACAACTCTTTCACAGATACGCAGTATTTT.